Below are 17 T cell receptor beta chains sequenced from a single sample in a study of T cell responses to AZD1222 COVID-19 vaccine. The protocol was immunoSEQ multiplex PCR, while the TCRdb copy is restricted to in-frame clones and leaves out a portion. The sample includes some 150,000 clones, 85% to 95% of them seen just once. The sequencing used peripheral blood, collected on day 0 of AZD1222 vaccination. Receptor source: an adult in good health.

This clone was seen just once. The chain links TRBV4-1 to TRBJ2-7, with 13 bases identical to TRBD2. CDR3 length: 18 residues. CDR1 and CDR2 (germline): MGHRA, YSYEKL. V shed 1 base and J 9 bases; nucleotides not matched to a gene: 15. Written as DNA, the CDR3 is TGCGCCAGCAGCCAAGGGACTAGCGGGGGCTCGATCGGTTTGGTGCAGTACTTC. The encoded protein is CASSQGTSGGSIGLVQYF.

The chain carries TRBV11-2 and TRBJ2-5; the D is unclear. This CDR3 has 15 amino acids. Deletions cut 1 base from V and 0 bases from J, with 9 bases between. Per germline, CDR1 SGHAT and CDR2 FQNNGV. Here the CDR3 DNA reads TGTGCCAGCAGCTTAGTTCTCAGGAACCAAGAGACCCAGTACTTC. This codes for CASSLVLRNQETQYF.

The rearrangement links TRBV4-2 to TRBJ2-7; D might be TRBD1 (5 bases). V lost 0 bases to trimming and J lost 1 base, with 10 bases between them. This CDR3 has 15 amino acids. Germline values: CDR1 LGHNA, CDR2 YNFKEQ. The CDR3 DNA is TGTGCCAGCAGCCAAGATTCGGCAGGGTCCTACGAGCAGTACTTC. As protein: CASSQDSAGSYEQYF.

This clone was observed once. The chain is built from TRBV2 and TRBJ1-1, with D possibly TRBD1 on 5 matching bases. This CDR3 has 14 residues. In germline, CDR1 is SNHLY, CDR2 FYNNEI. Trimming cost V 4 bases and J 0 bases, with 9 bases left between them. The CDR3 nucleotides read TGTGCCAGCAGTGTTAGCAGGGTGAACACTGAAGCTTTCTTT. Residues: CASSVSRVNTEAFF.

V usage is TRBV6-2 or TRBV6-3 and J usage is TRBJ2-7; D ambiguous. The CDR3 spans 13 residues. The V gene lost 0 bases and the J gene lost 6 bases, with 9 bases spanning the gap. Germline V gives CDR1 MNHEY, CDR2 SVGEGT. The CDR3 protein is CASSYSDVFEQYF. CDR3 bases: TGTGCCAGCAGTTACTCGGACGTATTCGAGCAGTACTTC.

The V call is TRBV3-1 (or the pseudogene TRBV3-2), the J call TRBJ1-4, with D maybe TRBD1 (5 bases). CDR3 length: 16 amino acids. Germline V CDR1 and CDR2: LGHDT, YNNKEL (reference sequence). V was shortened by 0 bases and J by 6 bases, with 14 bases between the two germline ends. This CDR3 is CASSQDVWGSDEKLFF. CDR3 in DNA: TGTGCCAGCAGCCAAGATGTGTGGGGGAGTGATGAAAAACTGTTTTTT.

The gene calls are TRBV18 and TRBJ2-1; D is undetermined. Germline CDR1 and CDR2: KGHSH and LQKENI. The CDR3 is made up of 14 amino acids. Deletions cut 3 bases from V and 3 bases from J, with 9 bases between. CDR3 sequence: CASSPVNSYNEQFF. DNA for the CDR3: TGTGCCAGCTCACCCGTTAATAGCTACAATGAGCAGTTCTTC.

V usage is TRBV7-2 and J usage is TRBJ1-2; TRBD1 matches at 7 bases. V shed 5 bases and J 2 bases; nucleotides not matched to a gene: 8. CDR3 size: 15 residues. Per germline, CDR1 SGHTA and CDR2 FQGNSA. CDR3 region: CASSIQGSTNYGYTF. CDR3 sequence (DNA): TGTGCCAGCAGCATACAGGGGTCAACCAACTATGGCTACACCTTC.

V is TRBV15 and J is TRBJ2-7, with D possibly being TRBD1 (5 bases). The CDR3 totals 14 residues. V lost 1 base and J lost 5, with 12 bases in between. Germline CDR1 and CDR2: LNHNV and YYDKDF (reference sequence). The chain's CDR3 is CATSRVQGSDEQYF. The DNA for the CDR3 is TGTGCCACCAGCAGAGTGCAGGGCTCGGACGAGCAGTACTTC.

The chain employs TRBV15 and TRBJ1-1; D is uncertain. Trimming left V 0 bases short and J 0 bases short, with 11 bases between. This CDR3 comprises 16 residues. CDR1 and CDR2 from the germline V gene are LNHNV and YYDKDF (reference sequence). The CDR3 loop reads CATSRDLSGMNTEAFF. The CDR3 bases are TGTGCCACCAGCAGAGATTTATCGGGGATGAACACTGAAGCTTTCTTT.

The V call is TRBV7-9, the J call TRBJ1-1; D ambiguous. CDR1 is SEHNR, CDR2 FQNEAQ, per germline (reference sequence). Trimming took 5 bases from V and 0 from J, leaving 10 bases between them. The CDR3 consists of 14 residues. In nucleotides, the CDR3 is TGTGCCAGCAGCCTGACGGCGGTGAACACTGAAGCTTTCTTT. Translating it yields CASSLTAVNTEAFF.

For the CDR3, the DNA is TGTGCCAGCAGCTTGGCAGGGAAGGTTACTGAAGCTTTCTTT. Its translation is CASSLAGKVTEAFF. The chain links TRBV5-4 to TRBJ1-1, with a weak D call TRBD1 (5 bases). The CDR3 sequence is 14 residues long. Germline values: CDR1 SGHNT, CDR2 YYREEE (reference sequence). Trimming took 0 bases from V and 5 from J, leaving 11 bases between them.

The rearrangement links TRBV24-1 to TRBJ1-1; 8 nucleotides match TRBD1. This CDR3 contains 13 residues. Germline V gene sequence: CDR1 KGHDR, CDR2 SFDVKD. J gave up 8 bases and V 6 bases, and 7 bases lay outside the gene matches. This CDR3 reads CATSSTDRAEAFF. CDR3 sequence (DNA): TGTGCCACCAGTTCTACGGACAGGGCGGAAGCTTTCTTT.

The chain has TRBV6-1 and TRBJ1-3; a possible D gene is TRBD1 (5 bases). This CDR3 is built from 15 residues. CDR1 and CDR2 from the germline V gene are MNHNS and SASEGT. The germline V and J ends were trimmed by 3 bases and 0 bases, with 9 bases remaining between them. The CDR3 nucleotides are TGTGCCAGCAGTGACCAGGGCCGCTCTGGAAACACCATATATTTT. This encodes CASSDQGRSGNTIYF.

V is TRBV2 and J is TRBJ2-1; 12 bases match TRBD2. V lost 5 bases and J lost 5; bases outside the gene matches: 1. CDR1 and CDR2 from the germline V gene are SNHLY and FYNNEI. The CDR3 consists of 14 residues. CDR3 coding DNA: TGTGCCAGCAGTTCTAGCGGGGGGGACAATGAGCAGTTCTTC. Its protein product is CASSSSGGDNEQFF.

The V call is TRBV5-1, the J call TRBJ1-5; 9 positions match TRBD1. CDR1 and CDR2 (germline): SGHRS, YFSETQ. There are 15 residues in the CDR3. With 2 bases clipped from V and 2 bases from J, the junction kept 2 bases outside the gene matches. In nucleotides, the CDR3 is TGCGCCAGCAGCTTACAGGGGGCCGGCAATCAGCCCCAGCATTTT. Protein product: CASSLQGAGNQPQHF.

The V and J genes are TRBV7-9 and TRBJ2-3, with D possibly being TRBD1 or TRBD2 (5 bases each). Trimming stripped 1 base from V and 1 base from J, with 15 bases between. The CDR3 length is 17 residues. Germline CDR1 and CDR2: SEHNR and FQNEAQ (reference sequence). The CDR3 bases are TGTGCCAGCAGCTTAGTCCGGGACCCCTGGGGCACAGATACGCAGTATTTT. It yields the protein CASSLVRDPWGTDTQYF. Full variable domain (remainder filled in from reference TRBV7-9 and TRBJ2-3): DTGVSQNPRHKITKRGQNVTFRCDPISEHNRLYWYRQTLGQGPEFLTYFQNEAQLEKSRLLSDRFSAERPKGSFSTLEIQRTEQGDSAMYLCASSLVRDPWGTDTQYFGPGTRLTVL.